The 15 T cell receptor beta chains in this list originate from one sample, sequenced in a study of siplizumab effects on memory and regulatory T cells. The protocol was immunoSEQ multiplex PCR, while the TCRdb copy is restricted to in-frame clones and leaves out a portion. The repertoire holds tens of thousands of clones, with 93% as singletons. What was sequenced was CD8+ T cells sorted from blood. Receptors originate from a human donor in good health.

V is TRBV9 and J is TRBJ1-2; D is undetermined. Trimming removed 3 bases at V and 4 bases at J, with 10 bases between. The CDR3 length is 13 residues. Germline-derived CDR1 and CDR2 are SGDLS and YYNGEE. The CDR3 reads CASSEGGLYGYTF. The CDR3 region has the DNA TGTGCCAGCAGCGAGGGAGGCCTCTATGGCTACACCTTC.

The J gene is TRBJ2-7, the V gene TRBV11-1; 10 bases line up with TRBD1. Germline trimming cut 5 bases from V and 2 bases from J; bases unmatched to any gene: 3. This CDR3 comprises 14 residues. CDR1 and CDR2 (germline): SGHAT, FQDESV (reference sequence). The CDR3 loop reads CASSPGQGAYEQYF. DNA of the CDR3: TGTGCCAGCAGCCCCGGACAGGGGGCCTACGAGCAGTACTTC.

This chain joins TRBV9 and TRBJ2-2; 8 nucleotides agree with TRBD1. J gave up 7 bases and V 0 bases, and 5 bases lay outside the gene matches. Germline assignment: CDR1 SGDLS and CDR2 YYNGEE. The CDR3 is 15 residues long. The CDR3 nucleotides are TGTGCCAGCAGCGTAGGGACAGGGATGGTCGGGGAGCTGTTTTTT. Its protein product is CASSVGTGMVGELFF.

In nucleotides, the CDR3 is TGCGCCAGCAGCTTAACGGGACTAGCGGGAGGGCTGGCCTACAATGAGCAGTTCTTC. Encoded protein: CASSLTGLAGGLAYNEQFF. The V call is TRBV5-1, the J call TRBJ2-1; 16 bases are a match to TRBD2. Germline CDR1 SGHRS, CDR2 YFSETQ. Germline trimming cut 2 bases from V and 2 bases from J; bases unmatched to any gene: 7. The length of the CDR3 is 19 residues.

The rearrangement uses TRBV2 and TRBJ2-1; D possibly corresponds to TRBD2 (6 bases). Looked up from germline, CDR1 is SNHLY and CDR2 is FYNNEI. The CDR3 spans 13 residues. Trimming cost V 5 bases and J 8 bases, with 13 bases left between them. The CDR3 is CASSMRGVDEQFF. The CDR3 DNA reads TGTGCCAGCAGTATGCGGGGAGTCGATGAGCAGTTCTTC.

This clone appeared a single time. The J gene is TRBJ2-7, the V gene TRBV9, with D hard to call. The germline gives CDR1 SGDLS, CDR2 YYNGEE. Trimming took off 0 bases at V and 6 bases at J, with 10 bases between the two ends. The CDR3 runs to 13 residues. This chain's CDR3 is CASSVASGAEQYF. The CDR3 DNA reads as TGTGCCAGCAGCGTAGCGTCGGGCGCCGAGCAGTACTTC.

This rearrangement joins TRBV27 to TRBJ2-6; no definite D call. V was clipped by 1 base and J by 2 bases, with 6 bases between them. This CDR3 region has 15 residues. Germline loops: CDR1 MNHEY, CDR2 SMNVEV (reference sequence). CDR3 region: CASSLWGAGANVLTF. CDR3 bases: TGTGCCAGCAGTTTATGGGGTGCTGGGGCCAACGTCCTGACTTTC.

The rearrangement joins TRBV7-9 to TRBJ2-2; D not resolved. The V and J ends lost 2 bases and 0 bases respectively, with 10 bases between them. From germline, CDR1 is SEHNR and CDR2 FQNEAQ (reference sequence). There are 16 residues in the CDR3. The CDR3 sequence: CASSLLNTANTGELFF. As DNA, the CDR3 is TGTGCCAGCAGCTTATTGAACACCGCGAACACCGGGGAGCTGTTTTTT. The whole variable domain, remainder taken from reference TRBV7-9 and TRBJ2-2, is DTGVSQNPRHKITKRGQNVTFRCDPISEHNRLYWYRQTLGQGPEFLTYFQNEAQLEKSRLLSDRFSAERPKGSFSTLEIQRTEQGDSAMYLCASSLLNTANTGELFFGEGSRLTVL.

This clone was seen only once. At one end the junction does not follow the germline gene, possibly because of a read error. This rearrangement joins TRBV7-7 to TRBJ2-3; no reliable D call. The CDR3 covers 14 residues. Germline lookup yields CDR1 SSHAT and CDR2 FNYEAQ (reference sequence). Written as DNA, the CDR3 is TGTGCTAGCAGCCCGTCCCCCGGCGGAGATACGCAGTATTTT. Protein: CASSPSPGGDTQYF.

V usage is TRBV5-1 and J usage is TRBJ2-7; perhaps D is TRBD1 or TRBD2 (5 bases each). The ends were cut back, 4 bases at V and 3 bases at J, with 11 bases in the middle. The length of the CDR3 is 13 residues. Germline V gene data show CDR1 as SGHRS and CDR2 as YFSETQ. Written as DNA, the CDR3 is TGCGCCAGCAGCAACGGGGCCTACTACGAGCAGTACTTC. Translating gives CASSNGAYYEQYF.

The rearrangement links TRBV29-1 to TRBJ2-7; D ambiguous. V dropped 7 bases and J dropped 4 bases, with 11 bases sitting between them. The CDR3 loop spans 11 amino acids. Germline V gives CDR1 SQVTM, CDR2 ANQGSEA. This chain's CDR3 is CSGVKGYEQYF. For the CDR3, the DNA is TGCAGCGGCGTGAAGGGTTACGAGCAGTACTTC.

Here the CDR3 reads CASSSTSGGDNEQFF. The CDR3 nucleotides are TGTGCCAGCAGCTCGACTAGCGGGGGGGACAATGAGCAGTTCTTC. The chain combines TRBV11-2 with TRBJ2-1; TRBD2 matches at 14 bases. Per the germline V gene, CDR1 is SGHAT and CDR2 is FQNNGV. The V gene end was trimmed by 4 bases and the J gene end by 5 bases; junction bases not matched to a gene: 1. The CDR3 runs to 15 residues.

This clone was recorded only once. The chain uses TRBV2 and TRBJ2-3; the D call may be TRBD1 or TRBD2 (5 bases each). CDR3 length: 14 amino acids. V gave up 7 bases and J gave up 1 base, with 12 bases separating them. Germline V gives CDR1 SNHLY, CDR2 FYNNEI. The CDR3 protein is CASIRGYGTDTQYF. CDR3 nucleotides: TGTGCCAGCATCCGGGGCTACGGCACAGATACGCAGTATTTT.

The rearrangement uses TRBV28 and TRBJ1-1, with D perhaps matching TRBD1 (5 bases). The CDR3 extends over 16 amino acids. V lost 6 bases to trimming and J lost 5 bases, with 22 bases between them. Germline lookup yields CDR1 MDHEN and CDR2 SYDVKM. CDR3 coding DNA: TGTGCCAGCAGCGTCCCAGGTAGACAGTTAGGGACTGAAGCTTTCTTT. Its translation: CASSVPGRQLGTEAFF. Based on the CDR3 plus reference TRBV28 and TRBJ1-1, the full variable domain is DVKVTQSSRYLVKRTGEKVFLECVQDMDHENMFWYRQDPGLGLRLIYFSYDVKMKEKGDIPEGYSVSREKKERFSLILESASTNQTSMYLCASSVPGRQLGTEAFFGQGTRLTVV.

The chain uses TRBV9 and TRBJ2-7, with D possibly TRBD2 on 6 matching bases. Germline V gene lookup returns CDR1 SGDLS and CDR2 YYNGEE. The CDR3 sequence is 15 residues long. Trimming removed 3 bases from V and 9 bases from J, with 22 bases in between. CDR3 DNA sequence: TGTGCCAGCAGCGCATCGGGACTGAGCTACGAGCGGCAGTACTTC. This gives the protein CASSASGLSYERQYF.